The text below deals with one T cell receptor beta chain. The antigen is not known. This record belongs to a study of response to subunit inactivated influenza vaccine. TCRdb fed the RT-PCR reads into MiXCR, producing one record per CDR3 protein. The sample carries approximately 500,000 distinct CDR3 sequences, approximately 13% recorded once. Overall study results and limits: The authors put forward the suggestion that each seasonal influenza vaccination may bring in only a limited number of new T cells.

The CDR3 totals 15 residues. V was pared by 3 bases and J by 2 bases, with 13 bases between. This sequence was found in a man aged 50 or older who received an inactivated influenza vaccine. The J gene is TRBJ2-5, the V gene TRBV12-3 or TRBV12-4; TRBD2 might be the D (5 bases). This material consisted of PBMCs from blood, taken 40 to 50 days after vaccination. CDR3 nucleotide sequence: TGTGCCAGCAGTTTCTCCCAGCGGCAACAAGAGACCCAGTACTTC. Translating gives CASSFSQRQQETQYF.